This T cell receptor beta chain was obtained from a study of T-cell memory formation after mild COVID-19. TCRdb re-analysed the 5' RACE reads in MiXCR, keeping a single row per CDR3 protein. The table records some 120,000 distinct CDR3 sequences, around 6.3% of them present only once. The CDR3 is 17 residues long. Trimming stripped 0 bases from V and 0 bases from J, with 14 bases between. Germline V lookup: CDR1 SGHRS, CDR2 YFSETQ. About this clonotype itself: The antigen remains undetermined.

The study's findings and limits: Researchers report contracting CD4+ clones mostly in CM and EM, with CD8+ clones in EMRA. Contracting clones from day 15 to 85 showed balanced CD4/CD8; later expanders favored CD4+.

The source is an adult woman who had mild COVID-19 (a few samples of this study predate the infection). Cell type and time point are not known. Sequenced material: PBMCs or a T cell subset sorted from them (not recorded which). This chain uses TRBV5-1 with TRBJ2-3; tentatively, D is TRBD2 (5 bases). In nucleotides, the CDR3 is TGCGCCAGCAGCTTGGGAGTTTGGGAGCGGAGCACAGATACGCAGTATTTT. This translates into CASSLGVWERSTDTQYF.